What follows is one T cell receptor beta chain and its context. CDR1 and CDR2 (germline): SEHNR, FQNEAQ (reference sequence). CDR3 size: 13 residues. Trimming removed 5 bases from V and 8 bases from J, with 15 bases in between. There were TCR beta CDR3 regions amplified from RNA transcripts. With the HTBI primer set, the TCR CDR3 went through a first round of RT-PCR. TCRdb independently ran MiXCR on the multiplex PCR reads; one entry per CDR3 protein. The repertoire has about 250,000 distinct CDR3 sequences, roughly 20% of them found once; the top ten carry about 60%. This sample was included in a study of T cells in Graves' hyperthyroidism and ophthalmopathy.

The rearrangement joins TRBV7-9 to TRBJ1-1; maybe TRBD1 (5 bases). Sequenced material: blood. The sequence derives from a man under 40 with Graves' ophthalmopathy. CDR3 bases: TGTGCCAGCAGCCCCGGGACCGTTCACGAAGCTTTCTTT. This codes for CASSPGTVHEAFF.